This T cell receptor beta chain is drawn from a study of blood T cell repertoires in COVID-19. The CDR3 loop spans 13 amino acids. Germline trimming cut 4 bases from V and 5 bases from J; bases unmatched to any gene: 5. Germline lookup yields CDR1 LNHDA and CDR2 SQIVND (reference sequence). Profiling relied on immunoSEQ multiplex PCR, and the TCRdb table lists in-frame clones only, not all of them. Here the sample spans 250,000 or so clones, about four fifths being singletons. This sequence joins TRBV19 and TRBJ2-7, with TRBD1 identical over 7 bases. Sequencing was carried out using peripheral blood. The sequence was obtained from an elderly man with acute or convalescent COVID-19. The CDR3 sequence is CASSRQGRDEQYF. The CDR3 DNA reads TGTGCCAGTAGTAGACAGGGTAGGGACGAGCAGTACTTC.